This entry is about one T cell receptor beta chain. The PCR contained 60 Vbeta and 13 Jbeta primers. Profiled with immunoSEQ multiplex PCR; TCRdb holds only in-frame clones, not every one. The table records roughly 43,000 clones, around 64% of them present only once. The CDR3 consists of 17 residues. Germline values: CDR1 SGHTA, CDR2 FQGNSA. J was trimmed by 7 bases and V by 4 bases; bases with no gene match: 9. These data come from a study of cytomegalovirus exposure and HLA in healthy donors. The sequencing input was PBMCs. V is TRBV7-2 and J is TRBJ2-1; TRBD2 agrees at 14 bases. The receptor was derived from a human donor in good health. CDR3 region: CASSSTSGGAERNEQFF. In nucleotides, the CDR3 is TGTGCCAGCAGCTCGACTAGCGGGGGGGCCGAGCGGAATGAGCAGTTCTTC.